What follows are 25 T cell receptor beta chains derived from one specimen sequenced in a study of long-term antiretroviral therapy in people with HIV. Survey-level immunoSEQ v3.0 assays were run. Sequenced by immunoSEQ multiplex PCR; TCRdb stores in-frame clones only, minus some. The repertoire holds tens of thousands of clones, with roughly 84% as singletons. Sequences were derived from unsorted PBMCs, sampled 4.8 to 5 years after starting antiretroviral therapy. Receptors originate from a man aged 40-55 years with HIV.

This clone has more than one count but fewer than ten. The V and J genes are TRBV28 and TRBJ2-7; 8 nucleotides align to TRBD1. Germline loops: CDR1 MDHEN, CDR2 SYDVKM. The V segment lost 8 bases and the J segment 2 bases; nucleotides outside the gene matches: 5. This CDR3 is built from 13 residues. In nucleotides, the CDR3 is TGTGCCAGCTACTCGGGACAGGCCTACGAGCAGTACTTC. Amino acid sequence: CASYSGQAYEQYF.

The genes are TRBV4-1 and TRBJ1-2; the D is unclear. Trimming removed 1 base from V and 7 bases from J, with 13 bases in between. Germline loops: CDR1 MGHRA, CDR2 YSYEKL. This CDR3 comprises 14 residues. The CDR3 loop reads CASSQVSKAPGYTF. The CDR3, as DNA: TGCGCCAGCAGCCAAGTGTCAAAGGCTCCTGGCTACACCTTC.

The chain combines TRBV11-2 with TRBJ2-1, with TRBD2 identical over 10 bases. Germline CDR1 SGHAT, CDR2 FQNNGV. The length of the CDR3 is 15 residues. V dropped 4 bases and J dropped 4; count of bases not matched to a gene: 4. DNA of the CDR3: TGTGCCAGCAGCTCCGCAGCGGGAGGGTACAATGAGCAGTTCTTC. Protein product: CASSSAAGGYNEQFF. Using reference TRBV11-2 and TRBJ2-1 for the parts outside the CDR3, the full variable domain is EAGVAQSPRYKIIEKRQSVAFWCNPISGHATLYWYQQILGQGPKLLIQFQNNGVVDDSQLPKDRFSAERLKGVDSTLKIQPAKLEDSAVYLCASSSAAGGYNEQFFGPGTRLTVL.

This chain joins TRBV19 and TRBJ1-1; D gene unclear. CDR1 and CDR2 from the germline V gene are LNHDA and SQIVND (reference sequence). V was shortened by 7 bases and J by 0 bases, with 9 bases between the two germline ends. The CDR3 runs to 13 residues. For the CDR3, the DNA is TGTGCCAGTAAAGGACCGTTGAACACTGAAGCTTTCTTT. It codes for CASKGPLNTEAFF.

The rearrangement links TRBV5-1 to TRBJ2-7; D is possibly TRBD2 (5 bases). CDR3 length: 16 amino acids. The germline V gene encodes CDR1 SGHRS and CDR2 YFSETQ. V lost 0 bases, J lost 6 bases, and 19 bases lay in between. CDR3 region: CASSLVVGSQGSEQYF. The CDR3 DNA follows: TGCGCCAGCAGCTTGGTAGTAGGGAGCCAAGGATCCGAGCAGTACTTC.

V usage is TRBV19 and J usage is TRBJ1-6; 9 nucleotides align to TRBD1. V gave up 9 bases and J gave up 3 bases; unmatched junction bases: 3. CDR3 length equals 14 residues. In germline, CDR1 is LNHDA, CDR2 SQIVND (reference sequence). For the CDR3, the DNA is TGTGCCAGCCGGGGACAGGGCTATAATTCACCCCTCCACTTT. Its translation: CASRGQGYNSPLHF.

V and J are TRBV7-2 and TRBJ1-5; 9 positions match TRBD1. CDR3 length equals 15 residues. Germline V gene sequence: CDR1 SGHTA, CDR2 FQGNSA. V was clipped by 4 bases and J by 2 bases; unmatched bases: 3. CDR3 DNA sequence: TGTGCCAGCAGCTCGGGACAGGGAGGCAATCAGCCCCAGCATTTT. Translation gives CASSSGQGGNQPQHF.

This rearrangement joins TRBV27 to TRBJ1-4; D perhaps matches TRBD1 (5 bases). This CDR3 spans 14 amino acids. Germline V gives CDR1 MNHEY, CDR2 SMNVEV (reference sequence). Trimming shortened V by 4 bases and J by 7 bases, and 13 bases separated the two germline ends. In DNA, the CDR3 is TGTGCCAGCAGTTCAGGACAACTTCCTGAAAAACTGTTTTTT. Its protein product is CASSSGQLPEKLFF. The full variable domain, completed using reference TRBV27 and TRBJ1-4, is EAQVTQNPRYLITVTGKKLTVTCSQNMNHEYMSWYRQDPGLGLRQIYYSMNVEVTDKGDVPEGYKVSRKEKRNFPLILESPSPNQTSLYFCASSSGQLPEKLFFGSGTQLSVL.

V and J are TRBV2 and TRBJ2-3; 9 nucleotides agree with TRBD1. The CDR3 contains 17 residues. The V gene end was trimmed by 4 bases and the J gene end by 3 bases; junction bases not matched to a gene: 11. Germline V gives CDR1 SNHLY, CDR2 FYNNEI. CDR3 coding DNA: TGTGCCAGCAGTGTTATTCAAGGGACAGGGAAGACAGATACGCAGTATTTT. As protein: CASSVIQGTGKTDTQYF.

The chain recombines TRBV2 with TRBJ2-7; perhaps TRBD2 as D (7 bases). Per the germline V gene, CDR1 is SNHLY and CDR2 is FYNNEI. This CDR3 region has 15 residues. V was shortened by 7 bases and J by 2 bases, with 18 bases between the two germline ends. The DNA of the CDR3 is TGTGCCAGCAACCCTAGGGGGGGGCCGACCTACGAGCAGTACTTC. Protein sequence: CASNPRGGPTYEQYF.

In this sample, this clone turned up once. V is TRBV19 and J is TRBJ2-1; D gene uncertain. The CDR3 spans 11 residues. The V gene lost 5 bases and the J gene lost 12 bases, with 11 bases spanning the gap. CDR1 LNHDA and CDR2 SQIVND come from the germline V gene (reference sequence). The CDR3 sequence is CASSSQFWQFF. The CDR3 DNA sequence: TGTGCCAGTAGTTCGCAATTCTGGCAGTTCTTC. Drawing the rest from reference TRBV19 and TRBJ2-1, the complete variable domain is DGGITQSPKYLFRKEGQNVTLSCEQNLNHDAMYWYRQDPGQGLRLIYYSQIVNDFQKGDIAEGYSVSREKKESFPLTVTSAQKNPTAFYLCASSSQFWQFFGPGTRLTVL.

This clone was seen only once. The chain employs TRBV7-2 and TRBJ1-5; D perhaps matches TRBD1 (5 bases). The CDR3 is 16 amino acids. Germline CDR1 reads SGHTA; CDR2 reads FQGNSA. The ends were cut back, 5 bases at V and 7 bases at J, with 21 bases in the middle. The CDR3 loop is CASSPRQNTPGQPQHF. The CDR3, as DNA: TGTGCCAGCAGCCCCAGACAGAACACCCCGGGACAGCCCCAGCATTTT.

There are a few counts of this clone. The chain is built from TRBV28 and TRBJ1-2, with 8 nucleotides matching TRBD1. After removal of 3 bases from V and 8 bases from J, the junction contained 5 bases not matched to a gene. This CDR3 has 13 residues. Germline CDR1 and CDR2: MDHEN and SYDVKM. This CDR3 reads CASSFRQGAGYTF. Written as DNA, the CDR3 is TGTGCCAGCAGTTTTCGCCAGGGGGCGGGCTACACCTTC.

The gene calls are TRBV2 and TRBJ1-5; the D is unclear. Trimming left V 1 base short and J 3 bases short, with 4 bases between. This CDR3 has 13 amino acids. CDR1 and CDR2 (germline): SNHLY, FYNNEI. CDR3 sequence reads: CASSEVNNQPQHF. Here the CDR3 DNA reads TGTGCCAGCAGTGAAGTAAACAATCAGCCCCAGCATTTT.

V is TRBV27 and J is TRBJ2-7; D remains ambiguous. The V end was cut by 5 bases, the J end by 0 bases, with 14 bases between. The germline gives CDR1 MNHEY, CDR2 SMNVEV (reference sequence). The CDR3 covers 15 residues. The CDR3 loop is CASSAISGLSYEQYF. The CDR3 nucleotides read TGTGCCAGCAGTGCCATATCCGGGCTCTCCTACGAGCAGTACTTC.

J is TRBJ2-1 and V is TRBV7-3; D uncertain. With 5 bases removed from V and 10 bases from J, the gap between germline ends came to 18 bases. Germline V gives CDR1 SGHTA, CDR2 FQGTGA. The CDR3 contains 14 residues. The CDR3: CASSPTPANGEQFF. In DNA form, the CDR3 reads TGTGCCAGCAGCCCTACTCCTGCCAACGGGGAGCAGTTCTTC.

The chain uses TRBV7-9 and TRBJ2-7; 7 nucleotides line up with TRBD1. The CDR3 covers 17 residues. Germline V lookup: CDR1 SEHNR, CDR2 FQNEAQ (reference sequence). V was pared by 5 bases and J by 0 bases, with 13 bases of the junction left unmatched. The CDR3: CASSPNLPGTDSYEQYF. CDR3 coding DNA: TGTGCCAGCAGCCCTAACCTTCCCGGGACAGACTCCTACGAGCAGTACTTC.

A word on this clone: Its ends do not fully match the called genes, so a read error is possible. This chain joins TRBV7-7 and TRBJ2-3; 7 positions agree with TRBD2. The CDR3 extends over 13 amino acids. Germline values: CDR1 SSHAT, CDR2 FNYEAQ (reference sequence). This chain's CDR3 is CASSRRETDTQYF. As DNA, the CDR3 is TGTGCTAGCAGTAGGCGGGAGACAGATACGCAGTATTTT.

V is TRBV5-1 and J is TRBJ2-3, with a possible D match to TRBD1 (6 bases). The CDR3 is made up of 14 amino acids. The V gene lost 1 base and the J gene lost 4 bases, with 10 bases spanning the gap. CDR1 is SGHRS, CDR2 YFSETQ, per germline. The CDR3 loop reads CASSLQGPPDTQYF. The CDR3 DNA sequence: TGCGCCAGCAGCTTGCAGGGGCCCCCAGATACGCAGTATTTT. The whole variable domain, remainder taken from reference TRBV5-1 and TRBJ2-3, is KAGVTQTPRYLIKTRGQQVTLSCSPISGHRSVSWYQQTPGQGLQFLFEYFSETQRNKGNFPGRFSGRQFSNSRSEMNVSTLELGDSALYLCASSLQGPPDTQYFGPGTRLTVL.

The chain uses TRBV10-3 and TRBJ1-2; D not certain. The germline V gene encodes CDR1 ENHRY and CDR2 SYGVKD. This CDR3 comprises 13 residues. The ends were cut back, 3 bases at V and 2 bases at J, with 7 bases in the middle. The CDR3 coding sequence is TGTGCCATCAGTGACCACCCGAACTATGGCTACACCTTC. Encoded protein: CAISDHPNYGYTF.

This chain uses TRBV27 with TRBJ2-7; 12 bases agree with TRBD2. The CDR3 length is 18 residues. Germline trimming cut 5 bases from V and 3 bases from J; bases unmatched to any gene: 14. Germline CDR1 and CDR2: MNHEY and SMNVEV (reference sequence). CDR3 coding DNA: TGTGCCAGCAGTCAAATCCCCCCGACTAGCGGGAGTTTCTACGAGCAGTACTTC. Amino acids: CASSQIPPTSGSFYEQYF.

This clone was recorded only once. The V gene is TRBV7-9, the J gene TRBJ2-7; tentative D call: TRBD2 (6 bases). V was shortened by 7 bases and J by 1 base, with 17 bases between the two germline ends. CDR1 is SEHNR, CDR2 FQNEAQ, per germline (reference sequence). The CDR3 contains 15 residues. This CDR3 is CASTWASGFSYEQYF. CDR3 nucleotides: TGTGCCAGCACCTGGGCCAGCGGGTTTTCCTACGAGCAGTACTTC.

The chain combines TRBV19 with TRBJ2-6; no definite D call. CDR3 length: 17 amino acids. Germline assignment: CDR1 LNHDA and CDR2 SQIVND (reference sequence). V was trimmed by 2 bases and J by 4 bases, leaving 15 bases between them. This CDR3 is CASSISSRVGGANVLTF. CDR3 nucleotide sequence: TGTGCCAGTAGTATATCCTCGCGTGTCGGCGGGGCCAACGTCCTGACTTTC.

This sequence joins TRBV2 and TRBJ2-4, with TRBD1 matching over 8 bases. The CDR3 has 13 residues. J lost 7 bases, V lost 7 bases, and 6 bases had no gene match. CDR1 and CDR2 from the germline V gene are SNHLY and FYNNEI. CDR3 in DNA: TGTGCCAGCAAGGACAGGGCGGGGAACATTCAGTACTTC. As protein: CASKDRAGNIQYF.

The V call is TRBV7-2, the J call TRBJ2-5; the D is unclear. Germline-derived CDR1 and CDR2 are SGHTA and FQGNSA. The V end was cut by 5 bases, the J end by 2 bases, with 3 bases between. The CDR3 consists of 11 residues. CDR3 DNA: TGTGCCAGCAGCGCACAAGAGACCCAGTACTTC. Its translation: CASSAQETQYF.